These 16 T cell receptor beta chains originate from one sample sequenced in a study of identifying expanded T cells in peripheral blood. Data came from immunoSEQ multiplex PCR; TCRdb stores just in-frame clones and leaves some out. This table holds tens of thousands of clones, roughly 91% found once. The sequenced sample consisted of blood. These receptors were collected from a person aged 18 to 75 in good health.

The chain uses TRBV7-2 and TRBJ2-7, with TRBD2 matching over 9 bases. Germline CDR1 reads SGHTA; CDR2 reads FQGNSA. The CDR3 runs 15 residues. The V gene end was trimmed by 2 bases and the J gene end by 5 bases; junction bases not matched to a gene: 7. The CDR3, as DNA: TGTGCCAGCAGCTTAAAAGCGGGGGGCCTCCACGAGCAGTACTTC. This translates into CASSLKAGGLHEQYF. Drawing the rest from reference TRBV7-2 and TRBJ2-7, the complete variable domain is GAGVSQSPSNKVTEKGKDVELRCDPISGHTALYWYRQSLGQGLEFLIYFQGNSAPDKSGLPSDRFSAERTGGSVSTLTIQRTQQEDSAVYLCASSLKAGGLHEQYFGPGTRLTVT.

This clone was detected once. V and J are TRBV5-4 and TRBJ2-6, with D tentatively TRBD1 or TRBD2 (5 bases each). From germline, CDR1 is SGHNT and CDR2 YYREEE (reference sequence). The length of the CDR3 is 17 residues. The V end lost 1 base, the J end lost 1 base, and 12 bases lay between the germline ends. CDR3 coding DNA: TGTGCCAGCAGCTTGAGTTGGGGGATTTCTGGGGCCAACGTCCTGACTTTC. Translating gives CASSLSWGISGANVLTF.

The chain links TRBV7-9 to TRBJ1-2, with D hard to call. The CDR3 covers 12 residues. CDR1 is SEHNR, CDR2 FQNEAQ, per germline (reference sequence). Trimming left V 3 bases short and J 5 bases short, with 7 bases between. The CDR3 region is CASSFAEYGYTF. CDR3 DNA: TGTGCCAGCAGCTTCGCCGAATATGGCTACACCTTC.

This sequence joins TRBV5-4 and TRBJ2-5; possible D gene TRBD1, 5 bases. From germline, CDR1 is SGHNT and CDR2 YYREEE (reference sequence). Trimming removed 1 base at V and 5 bases at J, with 21 bases between. The CDR3 totals 17 residues. This CDR3 is CASSLLSGFKSGETQYF. The CDR3 nucleotides are TGTGCCAGCAGCTTGTTATCAGGCTTTAAGTCAGGGGAGACCCAGTACTTC.

The chain employs TRBV5-1 and TRBJ2-5; TRBD1 might be the D (6 bases). The CDR3 is 12 residues long. Germline lookup yields CDR1 SGHRS and CDR2 YFSETQ. With 4 bases removed from V and 7 bases from J, the gap between germline ends came to 11 bases. This CDR3 is CASSLQGGTQYF. In DNA form, the CDR3 reads TGCGCCAGCAGCCTGCAAGGGGGGACCCAGTACTTC.

A single count supports this clone. This chain connects TRBV6-7 to TRBJ2-3; 15 positions match TRBD2. TRBV6-7 is assigned to the ORF class and has an uncertain function. This CDR3 region has 19 residues. J lost 4 bases, V lost 0 bases, and 8 bases had no gene match. The DNA of the CDR3 is TGTGCCAGCAGTTACTCGACGCGGACTAGCGGGGGGGCCGCAGATACGCAGTATTTT. Amino acids: CASSYSTRTSGGAADTQYF.

The chain joins TRBV5-1 to TRBJ2-1, with TRBD2 matching over 12 bases. CDR3 length equals 15 residues. V dropped 2 bases and J dropped 8; count of bases not matched to a gene: 5. Germline lookup yields CDR1 SGHRS and CDR2 YFSETQ. This CDR3 reads CASSFRLAGEDEQFF. CDR3 in DNA: TGCGCCAGCAGCTTTCGACTAGCGGGGGAGGATGAGCAGTTCTTC.

The rearrangement joins TRBV6-5 to TRBJ1-1; D remains unclear. The CDR3 extends over 14 amino acids. V was trimmed by 6 bases and J by 7 bases, leaving 18 bases between them. Germline CDR1 is MNHEY and CDR2 is SVGAGI. The CDR3 nucleotides are TGTGCCAGCAGCTTACTTGGACTGGGAGGTGAAGCTTTCTTT. Its translation: CASSLLGLGGEAFF.

The chain uses TRBV6-5 and TRBJ1-2, with D perhaps matching TRBD1 (5 bases). V was pared by 7 bases and J by 7 bases, with 22 bases between. The CDR3 covers 15 residues. CDR1 MNHEY and CDR2 SVGAGI come from the germline V gene. CDR3 coding DNA: TGTGCCAGCAACCTGGGACCGTTTATTGGGGGTGGCTACACCTTC. This translates into CASNLGPFIGGGYTF.

The gene calls are TRBV10-3 and TRBJ1-2; D is possibly TRBD1 (5 bases). Germline V lookup: CDR1 ENHRY, CDR2 SYGVKD. V was clipped by 6 bases and J by 1 base, with 12 bases between them. This CDR3 spans 14 amino acids. The CDR3, as DNA: TGTGCCATCAGCGACACAGGTCTTAACTATGGCTACACCTTC. This sequence encodes CAISDTGLNYGYTF.

The chain is built from TRBV7-8 and TRBJ1-1, with TRBD1 as a possible D gene (5 bases). Germline assignment: CDR1 SGHVS and CDR2 FQNEAQ. CDR3 size: 16 residues. V lost 3 bases and J 4 bases, leaving 18 bases between the germline ends. The CDR3 here is CASSFSYFGGSTEAFF. CDR3 coding DNA: TGTGCCAGCAGCTTTTCGTACTTTGGGGGGTCCACTGAAGCTTTCTTT.

V gene TRBV11-2 combines with J gene TRBJ2-1, with 7 bases lining up with TRBD1. The CDR3 runs 14 residues. The germline gives CDR1 SGHAT, CDR2 FQNNGV. Trimming cost V 5 bases and J 8 bases; bases outside gene matches: 9. The CDR3 here is CASSAWDSSDEQFF. Written as DNA, the CDR3 is TGTGCCAGCAGCGCATGGGACAGTTCAGATGAGCAGTTCTTC.

The chain couples TRBV13 to TRBJ2-5, with D perhaps TRBD2 (6 bases). V was clipped by 5 bases and J by 3 bases, with 16 bases between them. This CDR3 has 15 amino acids. Germline values: CDR1 PRHDT, CDR2 FYEKMQ (reference sequence). The CDR3 protein is CASSLGGGGKETQYF. CDR3 sequence (DNA): TGTGCCAGCAGCCTCGGAGGTGGGGGGAAAGAGACCCAGTACTTC.

The chain couples TRBV7-6 to TRBJ2-2; 9 bases are a match to TRBD1. CDR1 is SGHVS, CDR2 FNYEAQ, per germline. The CDR3 totals 17 residues. The V gene end was trimmed by 5 bases and the J gene end by 0 bases; junction bases not matched to a gene: 7. Here the CDR3 DNA reads TGTGCCAGCAGCACCGACAGGGGGTCGCCGAACACCGGGGAGCTGTTTTTT. Protein product: CASSTDRGSPNTGELFF.

The CDR3 DNA is TGCGCCAGCAGCCAAGCCCGGACAGGCGGTTATGGCTACACCTTC. This sequence encodes CASSQARTGGYGYTF. The V gene is TRBV4-3, the J gene TRBJ1-2; 7 nucleotides match TRBD1. CDR3 length equals 15 residues. Trimming removed 1 base from V and 5 bases from J; junction bases left unmatched: 7. The germline gives CDR1 LGHNA, CDR2 YSLEER.

This chain links TRBV5-6 with TRBJ2-7, with a weak D call TRBD2 (5 bases). CDR3 length: 16 residues. Per the germline V gene, CDR1 is SGHDT and CDR2 is YYEEEE. V was shortened by 3 bases and J by 1 base, with 17 bases between the two germline ends. The CDR3 DNA is TGTGCCAGCAGCTCACCCCACAGAACGGGATCCTACGAGCAGTACTTC. Its protein product is CASSSPHRTGSYEQYF. Variable domain in full (rest from reference TRBV5-6 and TRBJ2-7): DAGVTQSPTHLIKTRGQQVTLRCSPKSGHDTVSWYQQALGQGPQFIFQYYEEEERQRGNFPDRFSGHQFPNYSSELNVNALLLGDSALYLCASSSPHRTGSYEQYFGPGTRLTVT.